The 19 T cell receptor beta chains below were found in one sample sequenced in a study of cytomegalovirus exposure and HLA in healthy donors. Vbeta (60) and Jbeta (13) primers were used in the PCR. The method was immunoSEQ multiplex PCR; TCRdb's version includes in-frame clones alone and lacks a portion of them. The sample lists some 190,000 clones, roughly 8.7% occurring once. The sequencing input was PBMCs. Receptor source: a woman in her twenties or thirties in good health and CMV-seropositive.

This chain links TRBV2 with TRBJ2-1; the match to TRBD2 covers 9 bases. CDR3 length: 14 residues. The ends lost 8 bases at V and 7 bases at J; junction bases unmatched: 9. Germline V gene sequence: CDR1 SNHLY, CDR2 FYNNEI. The CDR3 loop reads CASRGLALVNEQFF. DNA of the CDR3: TGTGCCAGCCGGGGACTAGCCCTGGTAAATGAGCAGTTCTTC.

This clone was detected only a few times. The rearrangement uses TRBV9 and TRBJ2-7; 9 nucleotides line up with TRBD1. The trim removed 3 bases at V and 7 bases at J, leaving 20 bases unmatched. Germline CDR1 SGDLS, CDR2 YYNGEE. This CDR3 has 18 residues. The DNA for the CDR3 is TGTGCCAGCAGCGCTAGCGTTCTTGAGGGACAGGGCCTCGGGGAGCAGTACTTC. This gives the protein CASSASVLEGQGLGEQYF. Looking up the rest from reference TRBV9 and TRBJ2-7 gives the full variable domain: DSGVTQTPKHLITATGQRVTLRCSPRSGDLSVYWYQQSLDQGLQFLIQYYNGEERAKGNILERFSAQQFPDLHSELNLSSLELGDSALYFCASSASVLEGQGLGEQYFGPGTRLTVT.

The sample holds a few counts of this clone. The J gene is TRBJ2-7, the V gene TRBV9, with a possible D match to TRBD1 (5 bases). This CDR3 has 14 residues. In germline, CDR1 is SGDLS, CDR2 YYNGEE. Trimming cost V 3 bases and J 6 bases, with 16 bases left between them. The CDR3 nucleotides are TGTGCCAGCAGCGCCCGACAGTGGATTAGCGAGCAGTACTTC. The encoded protein is CASSARQWISEQYF.

There are a few counts of this clone. The rearrangement joins TRBV10-1 to TRBJ1-2; D is perhaps TRBD1 (5 bases). The length of the CDR3 is 13 residues. Per the germline V gene, CDR1 is WNHNN and CDR2 is SYGVQD (reference sequence). V lost 4 bases and J lost 6, with 12 bases in between. CDR3 sequence reads: CASSAQVADGYTF. The CDR3 DNA follows: TGCGCCAGCAGTGCACAGGTTGCAGATGGCTACACCTTC.

Only a few counts were recorded for this clone. The V and J genes are TRBV7-9 and TRBJ2-5; 7 bases align to TRBD2. V was pared by 0 bases and J by 5 bases, with 9 bases of the junction left unmatched. The CDR3 covers 16 residues. Germline CDR1 SEHNR, CDR2 FQNEAQ (reference sequence). The CDR3, as DNA: TGTGCCAGCAGCTTAGCTAGCGGGCCCTTAGAGGAGACCCAGTACTTC. It yields the protein CASSLASGPLEETQYF. Supplemented by reference TRBV7-9 and TRBJ2-5, the full variable domain reads DTGVSQNPRHKITKRGQNVTFRCDPISEHNRLYWYRQTLGQGPEFLTYFQNEAQLEKSRLLSDRFSAERPKGSFSTLEIQRTEQGDSAMYLCASSLASGPLEETQYFGPGTRLLVL.

Only a few counts were recorded for this clone. This chain joins TRBV2 and TRBJ2-5; TRBD2 agrees at 13 bases. The junction had 8 bases not matched to a gene; V was cut back by 6 bases and J by 4 bases. CDR1 and CDR2 (germline): SNHLY, FYNNEI. The CDR3 sequence is 16 residues long. This CDR3 is CASRGPGLAGRETQYF. As DNA, the CDR3 is TGTGCCAGCAGGGGCCCGGGACTAGCGGGAAGAGAGACCCAGTACTTC.

The V and J genes are TRBV29-1 and TRBJ2-5, with 10 bases matching TRBD2. The CDR3 has 15 amino acids. CDR1 is SQVTM, CDR2 ANQGSEA, per germline. The ends lost 0 bases at V and 10 bases at J; junction bases unmatched: 11. CDR3 bases: TGCAGCGTTGAAGAGTGGGTTAGTAGCGGGAGGAACCAGTACTTC. Encoded protein: CSVEEWVSSGRNQYF.

The chain recombines TRBV7-9 with TRBJ2-4; D is possibly TRBD2 (5 bases). Per the germline V gene, CDR1 is SEHNR and CDR2 is FQNEAQ (reference sequence). This CDR3 has 12 amino acids. V was clipped by 10 bases and J by 1 base, with 8 bases between them. The CDR3 region has the DNA TGTGCCACCTCGGGGGCCAAAAACATTCAGTACTTC. Encoded protein: CATSGAKNIQYF.

V usage is TRBV27 and J usage is TRBJ1-1, with 8 nucleotides matching TRBD1. The germline gives CDR1 MNHEY, CDR2 SMNVEV (reference sequence). Losses at the gene ends were 5 bases for V and 0 bases for J; bases not matched to a gene: 8. This CDR3 spans 16 amino acids. The CDR3 DNA sequence: TGTGCCAGCAGTCGATGGACAGGGAGGGTGAACACTGAAGCTTTCTTT. Protein product: CASSRWTGRVNTEAFF.

V and J are TRBV5-4 and TRBJ2-3; TRBD2 might be the D (5 bases). CDR1 is SGHNT and CDR2 is YYREEE in the germline V gene (reference sequence). There are 17 residues in the CDR3. Trimming removed 4 bases from V and 5 bases from J, with 23 bases in between. The CDR3: CASSPAFPGTRGDTQYF. The CDR3 DNA reads as TGTGCCAGCAGCCCAGCATTTCCGGGCACCCGGGGAGATACGCAGTATTTT.

The J gene is TRBJ1-2, the V gene TRBV2; perhaps TRBD1 as D (5 bases). From germline, CDR1 is SNHLY and CDR2 FYNNEI. This CDR3 spans 12 amino acids. V was cut by 6 bases and J by 8 bases, with 13 bases left in between. Written as DNA, the CDR3 is TGTGCCAGCAGCGCGCAGGGATCCGGCTACACCTTC. It specifies CASSAQGSGYTF.

The V and J genes are TRBV5-1 and TRBJ2-7; 7 bases match TRBD1. Germline CDR1 reads SGHRS; CDR2 reads YFSETQ. The junction had 10 bases not matched to a gene; V was cut back by 2 bases and J by 5 bases. The CDR3 loop spans 15 amino acids. CDR3 DNA: TGCGCCAGCAGCTTCTCCGGGACAGCTTTCAACGAGCAGTACTTC. Its translation is CASSFSGTAFNEQYF.

This clone was observed a few times. This sequence joins TRBV6-6 and TRBJ2-1; D possibly corresponds to TRBD2 (5 bases). The V end was cut by 5 bases, the J end by 0 bases, with 8 bases between. CDR3 size: 14 residues. CDR1 and CDR2 (germline): MNHNY, SVGAGI (reference sequence). The CDR3 DNA reads TGTGCCAGCAGTGCTAGCAGCTCCTACAATGAGCAGTTCTTC. Translation gives CASSASSSYNEQFF.

The chain uses TRBV2 and TRBJ2-7; D is possibly TRBD2 (5 bases). Trimming pared 1 base from V and 1 base from J, leaving 8 bases between. The length of the CDR3 is 14 residues. Germline CDR1 and CDR2: SNHLY and FYNNEI. CDR3 sequence reads: CASSEGTGSYEQYF. The CDR3 DNA reads as TGTGCCAGCAGTGAAGGGACTGGATCCTACGAGCAGTACTTC.

This chain links TRBV7-2 with TRBJ2-3; D is unclear. CDR1 SGHTA and CDR2 FQGNSA come from the germline V gene. Deletions cut 2 bases from V and 2 bases from J, with 11 bases between. The CDR3 is 15 residues long. In nucleotides, the CDR3 is TGTGCCAGCAGCTTATCGCGTACCTTCACAGATACGCAGTATTTT. Amino acids: CASSLSRTFTDTQYF.

The CDR3 protein is CASSFLQSYEQYF. The CDR3, as DNA: TGTGCCAGCAGCTTTTTACAGTCCTACGAGCAGTACTTC. V usage is TRBV13 and J usage is TRBJ2-7; D unclear. This CDR3 comprises 13 residues. Trimming left V 3 bases short and J 1 base short, with 7 bases between. Per the germline V gene, CDR1 is PRHDT and CDR2 is FYEKMQ (reference sequence). The full variable domain, with the rest looked up from reference TRBV13 and TRBJ2-7, is AAGVIQSPRHLIKEKRETATLKCYPIPRHDTVYWYQQGPGQDPQFLISFYEKMQSDKGSIPDRFSAQQFSDYHSELNMSSLELGDSALYFCASSFLQSYEQYFGPGTRLTVT.

This clone has more than one count but fewer than ten. This chain uses TRBV5-1 with TRBJ1-1; D gene unclear. Trimming removed 0 bases from V and 1 base from J, with 10 bases in between. The CDR3 is 15 amino acids. Germline CDR1 SGHRS, CDR2 YFSETQ. The CDR3 is CASSLVAFGNTEAFF. CDR3 DNA: TGCGCCAGCAGCTTGGTAGCCTTCGGGAACACTGAAGCTTTCTTT.

This clone was detected a few times. The gene calls are TRBV11-3 and TRBJ2-1; D gene ambiguous. The germline gives CDR1 SGHNT, CDR2 YENEEA. This CDR3 spans 13 amino acids. Trimming cost V 5 bases and J 8 bases, with 13 bases left between them. The CDR3 reads CASSLRPFDEQFF. For the CDR3, the DNA is TGTGCCAGCAGCCTACGCCCATTCGATGAGCAGTTCTTC.

The gene calls are TRBV19 and TRBJ2-2, with 9 bases fitting TRBD1. CDR1 and CDR2 from the germline V gene are LNHDA and SQIVND (reference sequence). V shed 6 bases, J shed 5 bases, and the junction held 10 bases outside the gene matches. The CDR3 length is 16 residues. DNA for the CDR3: TGTGCCAGTAGGAGTCAGGGACAGGGTAGGACCGGGGAGCTGTTTTTT. It codes for CASRSQGQGRTGELFF.